The TCR beta chain under discussion was sequenced for a study of T-cell reconstitution after alpha-beta-depleted transplantation in children. This CDR3 comprises 15 residues. Per germline, CDR1 SNHLY and CDR2 FYNNEI. V was clipped by 2 bases and J by 2 bases, with 7 bases between them. Unique molecular identifiers were incorporated when the TCRbeta library was constructed. TCRdb fed the PCR reads into MiXCR, producing one record per CDR3 protein. The sample has 200,000 to 300,000 distinct CDR3 sequences, about 24% seen once. The J gene is TRBJ2-6, the V gene TRBV2, with D unresolved. The sequence came from a female patient between 2 and 15 years old who had a stem cell transplant for congenital amegakaryocytic thrombocytopenia, so the T cells may come from the graft donor. The material was PBMCs, mostly from graft donor cells, obtained 360 days after TCRalphabeta/CD19-depleted stem cell transplant. The CDR3 nucleotides are TGTGCCAGCAGTGAATACAATACTGGGGCCAACGTCCTGACTTTC. Residues: CASSEYNTGANVLTF.